This T cell receptor beta chain was identified in a study of T cell responses to AZD1222 COVID-19 vaccine. General observations from the study: Nearly half of spike-specific TCRs reportedly go after variant regions that carry no mutations. Increased Spike-specific TCR breadth and depth were observed after two AZD1222 doses. No repertoire was sampled before or during the peak T cell response, only after it. Regions 160-218 and 743-854 dominated among vaccine-associated CD4 TCRs spanning spike.

The data were produced by immunoSEQ multiplex PCR, yet TCRdb's version contains in-frame clones alone and is incomplete. The sample lists 130,000 to 150,000 clones; roughly nine tenths were seen once. The sample holds one count of this clone. Its antigen is unknown. This CDR3 has 15 amino acids. The V gene end was trimmed by 4 bases and the J gene end by 10 bases; junction bases not matched to a gene: 6. Germline CDR1 is SGHVS and CDR2 is FQNEAQ. This clonotype was sampled from an adult in good health. The chain joins TRBV7-8 to TRBJ1-6; 11 bases line up with TRBD1. The input for sequencing was peripheral blood, taken on day 0 of AZD1222 vaccination. CDR3 DNA: TGTGCCAGCAGCTCCGGGACAGGGGGGAGGTCACCCCTCCACTTT. The encoded protein is CASSSGTGGRSPLHF.